Listed below are T cell receptor beta chains from one sample, sequenced in a study of sequential checkpoint blockade in melanoma. Produced via immunoSEQ multiplex PCR; TCRdb's table is partial and in-frame only. The sample holds approximately 12,000 clones, about 86% seen once. Sequencing used CD8+ T cells sorted from blood (inferred from file names), obtained from a patient given nivolumab and ipilimumab in sequence. These receptors came from a human donor with melanoma. Each CDR3 is given without its conserved first and last residue. D genes are given only for firm matches.

TRBV19	TRBD1	TRBJ1-2	ASSHRDSYYGYT
TRBV5-4	TRBD1	TRBJ2-1	ASSLAGQGAFNEQF
TRBV5-4	-	TRBJ2-1	ASSLVAGPYNEQF
TRBV4-1	-	TRBJ2-5	ASSQDLVRETQY
TRBV6-6	-	TRBJ2-1	ASSYSIPGRDEQF
TRBV21-1	-	TRBJ2-7	ASSKVGNSGDGHAMYYEQY
TRBV19	-	TRBJ2-1	ASTLGQYNEQF
TRBV4-3	-	TRBJ1-2	ASSQPAGRRDYGYT
TRBV29-1	TRBD2	TRBJ2-1	SVEDQLAGGFNEQF
TRBV27	-	TRBJ1-5	ASSLLAGSNQPQH
TRBV27	TRBD2	TRBJ2-3	ASSLEGLVTDTQY
TRBV21-1	-	TRBJ2-3	ATDQTDSTDTQY
TRBV28	-	TRBJ1-2	ASSLQGSRRNGYT
TRBV29-1	TRBD1	TRBJ1-1	SVELAGQGQLLNTEAF
TRBV30	TRBD1	TRBJ1-1	AWSWDRGPEAF